These T cell receptor beta chains were read from a single sample in a study of regulatory T cells in long-lasting Graves disease. MiXCR, applied by TCRdb to the multiplex PCR reads, yields one record per CDR3 protein. The sample lists 430,000 or so distinct CDR3 sequences; 21% were seen once. Sequenced here: peripheral blood mononuclear cells (PBMCs), sampled when the disease was refractory, from a patient treated with antithyroid drugs. Receptors were obtained from a female donor with Graves disease. Both conserved end residues are part of each CDR3. Each record gives: clone size, J gene, V gene, D gene, CDR3 protein, CDR3 DNA. D genes are given only for firm matches. Clone size is shown for a subset of rows, as once, few, many or a class of expanded clone.

- | TRBJ2-2 | TRBV7-8 | TRBD2 | CASSLTSGRNTGELFF | TGTGCCAGCAGCCTAACTAGCGGAAGGAACACCGGGGAGCTGTTTTTT
many | TRBJ1-1 | TRBV28 | - | CASRDSMNTEAFF | TGTGCCAGCAGGGACAGCATGAACACTGAAGCTTTCTTT
- | TRBJ2-7 | TRBV2 | TRBD2 | CAGVLGGERYEQYF | TGTGCCGGTGTCCTGGGGGGGGAGAGGTACGAGCAGTACTTC
- | TRBJ2-7 | TRBV3-1 | - | CASSQDAQNYEQYF | TGTGCCAGCAGCCAAGATGCACAGAACTACGAGCAGTACTTC
- | TRBJ1-2 | TRBV6-2/TRBV6-3 | - | CASSYAGNYGYTF | TGTGCCAGCAGTTACGCCGGGAACTATGGCTACACCTTC
many | TRBJ1-6 | TRBV27 | - | CASSDSQGSPLHF | TGTGCCAGCAGTGACAGCCAGGGATCACCCCTCCACTTT
few | TRBJ1-5 | TRBV19 | - | CASSIQVSSRDNQPQHF | TGTGCCAGTAGTATCCAAGTGTCGAGTCGGGACAATCAGCCCCAGCATTTT
- | TRBJ2-1 | TRBV19 | - | CASSIALGDEQFF | TGTGCCAGTAGTATAGCCCTAGGGGATGAGCAGTTCTTC
- | TRBJ1-2 | TRBV20-1 | TRBD1 | CSARDSDRGDNYGYTF | TGCAGTGCTAGAGACAGTGACAGGGGAGATAACTATGGCTACACCTTC
- | TRBJ2-7 | TRBV19 | - | CASSIRGSNEQYF | TGTGCCAGTAGTATTAGGGGATCTAACGAGCAGTACTTC
few | TRBJ1-2 | TRBV29-1 | TRBD1 | CSVARRDRDIYGYTF | TGCAGCGTTGCCCGGAGGGACAGGGATATCTATGGCTACACCTTC
- | TRBJ2-7 | TRBV20-1 | - | CSARARLESSYEQCF | TGCAGTGCTAGAGCCCGACTAGAGAGCTCCTACGAGCAGTGCTTC
- | TRBJ1-1 | TRBV5-4 | - | CASSDSLTGTMNTEAFF | TGTGCCAGCAGCGACAGCCTGACAGGAACAATGAACACTGAAGCTTTCTTT
- | TRBJ2-4 | TRBV5-1 | TRBD2 | CASSRGLAGGGAKNIQYF | TGCGCCAGCAGCCGGGGACTAGCGGGAGGGGGAGCCAAAAACATTCAGTACTTC
many | TRBJ2-7 | TRBV27 | TRBD2 | CASSFGLSGRSEQYF | TGTGCCAGCAGTTTCGGACTAAGCGGGAGGAGCGAGCAGTACTTC